This T cell receptor (beta chain) was identified during a study of cytomegalovirus exposure and HLA in healthy donors. It was with 60 Vbeta and 13 Jbeta primers that the PCR ran. Repertoires were generated with immunoSEQ multiplex PCR, while TCRdb's copy carries only in-frame clones and drops some. This table has under 200,000 clones, 79% appearing once. Sequencing used PBMCs. The source of this sequence is a woman in her forties in good health and CMV-seronegative.

CDR3 nucleotide sequence: TGTGCCAGCAGTGAAGCGACGGGGGAGCAGTACTTC. Its translation is CASSEATGEQYF. This sequence joins TRBV25-1 and TRBJ2-7; D perhaps matches TRBD2 (5 bases). Looked up from germline, CDR1 is MGHDK and CDR2 is SYGVNS. The V and J ends lost 2 bases and 7 bases respectively, with 9 bases between them. CDR3 length: 12 amino acids.